This T cell receptor (beta chain) stems from a study of cytomegalovirus exposure and HLA in healthy donors. General study findings and limits: Immune exposure was documented only through CMV serostatus.

For this clone: The antigen is not known.

The ends were cut back, 0 bases at V and 6 bases at J, with 17 bases in the middle. Looked up from germline, CDR1 is SGDLS and CDR2 is YYNGEE. CDR3 size: 16 residues. Both 60 Vbeta primers and 13 Jbeta primers went into the PCR. The assay was immunoSEQ multiplex PCR, and TCRdb's table has in-frame clones only and misses some. Among approximately 86,000 clones listed, more than 70% were seen once. The receptor was derived from a man aged 35 to 55 in good health and CMV-seronegative. The rearrangement uses TRBV9 and TRBJ2-3; a weak D match, TRBD2 (5 bases). The sequenced sample was PBMCs. The CDR3 DNA sequence: TGTGCCAGCAGCGTAGGCTCGACCGGGATTCGGGATACGCAGTATTTT. Amino acids: CASSVGSTGIRDTQYF.